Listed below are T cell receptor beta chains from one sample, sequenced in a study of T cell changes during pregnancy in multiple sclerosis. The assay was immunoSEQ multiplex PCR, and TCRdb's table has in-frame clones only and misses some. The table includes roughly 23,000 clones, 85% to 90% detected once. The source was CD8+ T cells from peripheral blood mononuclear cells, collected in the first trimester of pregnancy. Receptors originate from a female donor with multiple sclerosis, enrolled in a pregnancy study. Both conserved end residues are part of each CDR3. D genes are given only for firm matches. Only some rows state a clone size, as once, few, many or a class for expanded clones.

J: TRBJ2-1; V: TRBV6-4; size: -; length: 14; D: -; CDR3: CATKPGVEYNEQFF; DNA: TGTGCCACCAAACCGGGAGTTGAGTACAATGAGCAGTTCTTC
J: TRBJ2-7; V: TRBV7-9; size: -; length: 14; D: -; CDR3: CASSHMQGSYEQYF; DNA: TGTGCCAGCAGCCATATGCAGGGGTCGTACGAGCAGTACTTC
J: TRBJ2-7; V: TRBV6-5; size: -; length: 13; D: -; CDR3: CASSYSAGYEQYF; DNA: TGTGCCAGCAGTTACTCGGCGGGGTACGAGCAGTACTTC
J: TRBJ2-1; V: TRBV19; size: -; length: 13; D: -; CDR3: CASSPLSYNEQFF; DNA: TGTGCCAGTAGTCCCCTCTCCTACAATGAGCAGTTCTTC
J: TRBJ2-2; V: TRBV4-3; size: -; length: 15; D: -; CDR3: CASSQVTGYTGELFF; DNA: TGCGCCAGCAGCCAAGTTACGGGATACACCGGGGAGCTGTTTTTT
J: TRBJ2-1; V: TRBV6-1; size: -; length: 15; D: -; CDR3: CASSASAPSYNEQFF; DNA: TGTGCCAGCAGTGCTAGCGCCCCCTCCTACAATGAGCAGTTCTTC
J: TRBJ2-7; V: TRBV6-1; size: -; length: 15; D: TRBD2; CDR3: CASSEGLAGYYEQYF; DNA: TGTGCCAGCAGTGAGGGACTAGCGGGATACTACGAGCAGTACTTC
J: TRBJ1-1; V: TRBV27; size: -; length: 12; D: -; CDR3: CASGGTNLEAFF; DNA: TGTGCCAGCGGAGGGACTAATCTGGAAGCTTTCTTT
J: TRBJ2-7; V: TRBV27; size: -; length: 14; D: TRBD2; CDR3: CASSSFREGYEQYF; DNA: TGTGCCAGCAGTTCGTTTCGGGAGGGCTACGAGCAGTACTTC
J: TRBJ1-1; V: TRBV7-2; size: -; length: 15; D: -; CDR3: CASSLDFGEGTEAFF; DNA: TGTGCCAGCAGCTTAGACTTCGGGGAGGGCACTGAAGCTTTCTTT
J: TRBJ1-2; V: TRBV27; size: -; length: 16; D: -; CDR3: CASSSLLAGANYGYTF; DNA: TGTGCCAGCAGTTCACTCTTGGCAGGGGCTAACTATGGCTACACCTTC
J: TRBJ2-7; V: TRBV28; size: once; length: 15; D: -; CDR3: CASSLGGSSSYEQYF; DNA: TGTGCCAGCAGTTTGGGGGGATCCAGCTCCTACGAGCAGTACTTC
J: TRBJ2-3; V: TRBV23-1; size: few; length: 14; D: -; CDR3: CASSQEARGDTQYF; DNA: TGCGCCAGCAGTCAAGAAGCCCGGGGAGATACGCAGTATTTT
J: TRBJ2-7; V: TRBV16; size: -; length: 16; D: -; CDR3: CASSQHPARSSYEQYF; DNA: TGTGCCAGCAGCCAACACCCAGCCCGGAGCTCCTACGAGCAGTACTTC
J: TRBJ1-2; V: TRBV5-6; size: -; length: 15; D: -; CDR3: CASSPPLRGDYGYTF; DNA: TGTGCCAGCAGCCCGCCCCTCAGGGGTGACTATGGCTACACCTTC
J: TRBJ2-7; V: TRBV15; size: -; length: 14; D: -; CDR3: CATSRPGSRNEQYF; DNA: TGTGCCACCAGCAGACCTGGGAGTCGAAACGAGCAGTACTTC
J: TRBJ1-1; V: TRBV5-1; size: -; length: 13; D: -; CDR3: CASSFPGNTEAFF; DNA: TGCGCCAGCAGCTTCCCAGGGAACACTGAAGCTTTCTTT
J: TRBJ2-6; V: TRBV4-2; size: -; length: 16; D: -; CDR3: CASSQDRGSGANVLTF; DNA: TGTGCCAGCAGCCAAGACAGGGGCTCTGGGGCCAACGTCCTGACTTTC
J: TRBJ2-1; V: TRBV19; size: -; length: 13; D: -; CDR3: CASSIALYNEQFF; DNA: TGTGCCAGTAGTATAGCTCTCTACAATGAGCAGTTCTTC
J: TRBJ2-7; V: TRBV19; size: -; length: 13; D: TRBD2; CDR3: CASSPSGRREQYF; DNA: TGTGCCAGTAGTCCTAGCGGGAGACGGGAGCAGTACTTC
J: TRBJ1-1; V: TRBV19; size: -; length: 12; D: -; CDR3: CASSLRGTEAFF; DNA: TGTGCCAGTAGTTTGAGGGGGACTGAAGCTTTCTTT
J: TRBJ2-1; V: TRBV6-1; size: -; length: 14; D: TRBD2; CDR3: CASSGLAMYNEQFF; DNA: TGTGCCAGCAGTGGACTAGCTATGTACAATGAGCAGTTCTTC
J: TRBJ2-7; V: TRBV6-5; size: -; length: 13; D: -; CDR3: CASSPFRGYEQYF; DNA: TGTGCCAGCAGTCCCTTCCGGGGCTACGAGCAGTACTTC
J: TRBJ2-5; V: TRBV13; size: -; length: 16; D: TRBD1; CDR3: CASTSAGQGQLETQYF; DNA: TGTGCCAGCACCTCGGCGGGACAGGGTCAGTTGGAGACCCAGTACTTC
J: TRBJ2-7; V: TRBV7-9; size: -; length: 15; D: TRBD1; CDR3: CASSFSGTGSYEQYF; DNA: TGTGCCAGCAGCTTCTCCGGGACAGGCTCCTACGAGCAGTACTTC
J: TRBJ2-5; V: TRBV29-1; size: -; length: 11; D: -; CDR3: CSGRGKETQYF; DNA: TGCAGCGGTCGCGGTAAAGAGACCCAGTACTTC
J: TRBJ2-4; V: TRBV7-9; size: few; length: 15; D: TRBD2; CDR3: CASSWETSGRNIQYF; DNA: TGTGCCAGCAGCTGGGAGACTAGCGGGAGGAACATTCAGTACTTC
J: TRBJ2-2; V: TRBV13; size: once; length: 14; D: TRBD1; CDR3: CASSPGQGTGELFF; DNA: TGTGCCAGCAGCCCGGGACAGGGGACCGGGGAGCTGTTTTTT
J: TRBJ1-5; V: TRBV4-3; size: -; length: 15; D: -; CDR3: CASSQGLGGYQPQHF; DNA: TGCGCCAGCAGCCAAGGGCTGGGAGGCTATCAGCCCCAGCATTTT
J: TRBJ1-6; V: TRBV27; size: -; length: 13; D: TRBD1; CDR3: CASSWDRESPLHF; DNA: TGTGCCAGCAGTTGGGACAGGGAATCACCCCTCCACTTT
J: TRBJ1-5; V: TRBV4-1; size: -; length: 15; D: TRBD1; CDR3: CASSRLQGGGQPQHF; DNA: TGCGCCAGCAGCCGGTTACAGGGGGGAGGCCAGCCCCAGCATTTT
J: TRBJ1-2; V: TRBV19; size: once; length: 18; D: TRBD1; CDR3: CASSTLGPLGQANYGYTF; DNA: TGTGCCAGTAGTACCCTGGGCCCGCTTGGACAGGCAAACTATGGCTACACCTTC
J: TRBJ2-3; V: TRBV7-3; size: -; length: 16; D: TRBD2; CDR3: CASSLRPSGRTDTQYF; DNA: TGTGCCAGCAGCTTAAGGCCTAGCGGCCGCACAGATACGCAGTATTTT
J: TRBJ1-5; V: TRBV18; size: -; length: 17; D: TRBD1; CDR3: CASSPAETGQSNQPQHF; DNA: TGTGCCAGCTCACCAGCGGAGACAGGGCAAAGCAATCAGCCCCAGCATTTT
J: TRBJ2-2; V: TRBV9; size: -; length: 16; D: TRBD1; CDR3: CASSAGSGQGTGELFF; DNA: TGTGCCAGCAGCGCCGGCTCGGGACAGGGAACCGGGGAGCTGTTTTTT
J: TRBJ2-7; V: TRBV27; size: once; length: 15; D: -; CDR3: CASSSSGISGHKQYF; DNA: TGTGCCAGCAGTTCGTCAGGAATATCAGGCCACAAGCAGTACTTC
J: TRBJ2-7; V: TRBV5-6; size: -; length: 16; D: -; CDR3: CASSLGRAGPLGEQYF; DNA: TGTGCCAGCAGCTTGGGGCGGGCGGGGCCATTGGGGGAGCAGTACTTC
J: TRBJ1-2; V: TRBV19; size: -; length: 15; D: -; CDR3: CASSIQEVANYGYTF; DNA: TGTGCCAGTAGTATTCAGGAGGTCGCTAACTATGGCTACACCTTC
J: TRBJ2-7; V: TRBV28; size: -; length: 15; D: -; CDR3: CASSSQWLADGEQYF; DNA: TGTGCCAGCAGTTCCCAATGGCTGGCGGATGGTGAGCAGTACTTC
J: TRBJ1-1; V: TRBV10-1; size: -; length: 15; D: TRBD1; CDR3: CASSGRQGADTEAFF; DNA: TGCGCCAGCAGTGGAAGACAGGGGGCGGACACTGAAGCTTTCTTT
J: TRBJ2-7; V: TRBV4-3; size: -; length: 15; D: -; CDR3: CASSQTPGESHEQYF; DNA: TGCGCCAGCAGCCAAACACCCGGGGAATCCCACGAGCAGTACTTC
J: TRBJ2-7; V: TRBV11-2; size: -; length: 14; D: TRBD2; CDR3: CASSLGAGAYEQYF; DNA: TGTGCCAGCAGCTTAGGAGCGGGGGCCTACGAGCAGTACTTC
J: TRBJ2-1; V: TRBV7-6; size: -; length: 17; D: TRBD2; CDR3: CASSLIGGGRVDYEQFF; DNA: TGTGCCAGCAGCTTAATAGGCGGCGGGAGGGTTGATTATGAGCAGTTCTTC
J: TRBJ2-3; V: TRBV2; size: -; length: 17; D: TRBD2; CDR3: CASSRLGAGTSTDTQYF; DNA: TGTGCCAGCAGTCGATTGGGAGCGGGAACTAGCACAGATACGCAGTATTTT
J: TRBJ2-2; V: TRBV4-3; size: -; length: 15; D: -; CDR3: CASSQEVSPAGELFF; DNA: TGCGCCAGCAGCCAAGAGGTCTCCCCAGCCGGGGAGCTGTTTTTT
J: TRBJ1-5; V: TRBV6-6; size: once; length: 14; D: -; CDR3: CASSYGGEHQPQHF; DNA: TGTGCCAGCAGTTACGGAGGGGAACATCAGCCCCAGCATTTT
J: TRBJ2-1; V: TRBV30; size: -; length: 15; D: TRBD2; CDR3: CAWSVGAGEYNEQFF; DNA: TGTGCCTGGAGTGTCGGTGCGGGGGAGTACAATGAGCAGTTCTTC
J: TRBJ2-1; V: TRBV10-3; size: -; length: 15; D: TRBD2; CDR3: CAISDWRETFDEQFF; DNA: TGTGCCATCAGTGATTGGCGGGAGACATTCGATGAGCAGTTCTTC
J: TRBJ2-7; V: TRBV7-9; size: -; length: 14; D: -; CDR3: CASSLHGNSYEQYF; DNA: TGTGCCAGCAGCTTACACGGGAACTCCTACGAGCAGTACTTC
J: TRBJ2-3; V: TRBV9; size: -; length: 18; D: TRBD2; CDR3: CASSVFTGTSGATDTQYF; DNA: TGTGCCAGCAGCGTCTTTACCGGGACTAGCGGGGCCACAGATACGCAGTATTTT